This T cell receptor beta chain was captured by sequencing in a study of T cell responses to AZD1222 COVID-19 vaccine. The study, taken as a whole, reports: The donor group comprised mostly white British people and more females; the analysis possibly underestimated clonal diversity. Among spike-specific TCRs, nearly half reportedly target unmutated variant regions.

Worth noting for this clone: Its target is not known.

Produced via immunoSEQ multiplex PCR; TCRdb's table is partial and in-frame only. The sample includes more than 95,000 clones, 80% to 95% of them seen just once. The receptor's source is an adult in good health. This sample comprised peripheral blood, obtained on day 0 of MenACWY control vaccination.

The CDR3: CAIKTGGPNYGYTF. CDR3 in DNA: TGTGCCATCAAAACAGGGGGCCCGAACTATGGCTACACCTTC. The chain uses TRBV10-3 and TRBJ1-2; TRBD1 agrees at 9 bases. CDR3 length: 14 residues. Trimming removed 7 bases from V and 2 bases from J; junction bases left unmatched: 5. The germline V gene has CDR1 ENHRY and CDR2 SYGVKD.